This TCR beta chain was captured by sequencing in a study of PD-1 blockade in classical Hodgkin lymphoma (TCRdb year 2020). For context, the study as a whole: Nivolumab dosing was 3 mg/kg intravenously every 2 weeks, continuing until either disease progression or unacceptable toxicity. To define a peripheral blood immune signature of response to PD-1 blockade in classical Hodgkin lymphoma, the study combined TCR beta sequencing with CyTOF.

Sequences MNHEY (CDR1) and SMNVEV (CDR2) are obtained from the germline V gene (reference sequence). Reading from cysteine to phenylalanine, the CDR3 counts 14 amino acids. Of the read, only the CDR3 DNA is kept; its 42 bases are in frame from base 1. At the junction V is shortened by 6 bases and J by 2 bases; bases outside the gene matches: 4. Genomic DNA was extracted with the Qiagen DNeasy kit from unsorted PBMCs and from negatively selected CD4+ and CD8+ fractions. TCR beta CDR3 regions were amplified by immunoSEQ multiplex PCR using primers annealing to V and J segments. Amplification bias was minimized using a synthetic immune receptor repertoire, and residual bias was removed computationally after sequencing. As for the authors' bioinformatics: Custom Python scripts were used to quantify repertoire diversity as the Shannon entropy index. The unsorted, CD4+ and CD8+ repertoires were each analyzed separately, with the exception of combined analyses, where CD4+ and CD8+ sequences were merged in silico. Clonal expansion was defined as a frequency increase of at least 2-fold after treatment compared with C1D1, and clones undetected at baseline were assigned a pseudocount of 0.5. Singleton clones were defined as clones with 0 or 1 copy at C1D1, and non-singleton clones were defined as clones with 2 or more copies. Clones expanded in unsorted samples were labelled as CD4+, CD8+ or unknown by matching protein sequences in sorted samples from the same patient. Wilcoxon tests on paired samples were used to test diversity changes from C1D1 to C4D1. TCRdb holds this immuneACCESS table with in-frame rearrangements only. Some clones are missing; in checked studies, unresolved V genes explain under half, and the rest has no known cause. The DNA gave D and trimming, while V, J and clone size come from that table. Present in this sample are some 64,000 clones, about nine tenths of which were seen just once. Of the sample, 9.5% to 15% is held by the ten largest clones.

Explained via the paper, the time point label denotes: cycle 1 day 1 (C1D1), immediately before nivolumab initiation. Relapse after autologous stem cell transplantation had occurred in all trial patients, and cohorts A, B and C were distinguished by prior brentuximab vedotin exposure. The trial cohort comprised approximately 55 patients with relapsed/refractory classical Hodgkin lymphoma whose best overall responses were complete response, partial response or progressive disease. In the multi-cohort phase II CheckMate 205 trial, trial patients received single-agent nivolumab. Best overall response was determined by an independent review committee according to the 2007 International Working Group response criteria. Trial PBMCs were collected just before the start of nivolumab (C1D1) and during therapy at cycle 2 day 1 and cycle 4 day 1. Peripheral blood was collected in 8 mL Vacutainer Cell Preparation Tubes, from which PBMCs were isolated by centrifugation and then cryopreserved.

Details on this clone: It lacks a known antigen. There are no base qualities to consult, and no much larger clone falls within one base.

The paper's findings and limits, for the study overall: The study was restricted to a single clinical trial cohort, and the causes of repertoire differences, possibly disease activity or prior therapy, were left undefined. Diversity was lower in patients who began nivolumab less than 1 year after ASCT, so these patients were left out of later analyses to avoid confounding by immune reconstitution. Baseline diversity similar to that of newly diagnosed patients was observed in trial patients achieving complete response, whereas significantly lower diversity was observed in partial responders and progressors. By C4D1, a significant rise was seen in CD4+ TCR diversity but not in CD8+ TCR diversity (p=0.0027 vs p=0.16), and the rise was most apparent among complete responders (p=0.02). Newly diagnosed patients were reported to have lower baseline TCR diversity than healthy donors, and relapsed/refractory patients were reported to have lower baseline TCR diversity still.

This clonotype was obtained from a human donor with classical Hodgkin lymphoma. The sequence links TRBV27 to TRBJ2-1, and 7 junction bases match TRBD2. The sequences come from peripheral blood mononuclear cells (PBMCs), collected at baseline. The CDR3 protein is CASSAGVPYNEQFF. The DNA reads TGTGCCAGCAGCGCGGGGGTCCCCTACAATGAGCAGTTCTTC.